This TCR beta chain was retrieved from a study of relationships among human T cell subsets. V was shortened by 1 base and J by 5 bases, with 12 bases between the two germline ends. Germline V gene sequence: CDR1 MDHEN, CDR2 SYDVKM. This CDR3 has 15 residues. The T cell receptor alpha and beta CDR3 regions were amplified from mRNA by semiquantitative ARM-PCR. Tagged nested gene-specific primers were used first, then communal superprimers amplified exponentially. TCRdb recomputed calls from the multiplex PCR reads with MiXCR, one row per CDR3 protein. The table has about 15,000 distinct CDR3 sequences, about three fifths seen once. With respect to this clonotype: The antigen is unknown.

Study observations and caveats: Many CDR3s were shared across Th1, Th2 and regulatory subsets. The seven subsets showed no significant differences in gene usage or CDR3 length. Bead-based sorting did not rule out CD4+CD8+ double-positive cells.

The receptor was isolated from a man aged 35 to 55 in good health. The V call is TRBV28, the J call TRBJ2-1; tentatively, D is TRBD1 (5 bases). Sequencing was carried out using total T cells sorted from blood. The CDR3 sequence: CASSLSETVNNEQFF. CDR3 nucleotide sequence: TGTGCCAGCAGTTTATCCGAGACAGTGAACAATGAGCAGTTCTTC.